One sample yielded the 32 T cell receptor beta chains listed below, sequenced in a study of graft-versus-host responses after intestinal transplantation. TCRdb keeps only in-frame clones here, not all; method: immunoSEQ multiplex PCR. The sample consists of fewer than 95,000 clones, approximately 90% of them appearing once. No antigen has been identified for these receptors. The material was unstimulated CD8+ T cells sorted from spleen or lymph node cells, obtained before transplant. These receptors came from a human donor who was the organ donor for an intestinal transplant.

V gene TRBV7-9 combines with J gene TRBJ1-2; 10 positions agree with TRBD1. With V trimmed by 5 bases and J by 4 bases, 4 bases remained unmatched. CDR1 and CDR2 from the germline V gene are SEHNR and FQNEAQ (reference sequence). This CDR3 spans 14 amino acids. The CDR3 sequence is CASSMDRGFYGYTF. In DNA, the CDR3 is TGTGCCAGCAGCATGGACAGGGGGTTCTATGGCTACACCTTC.

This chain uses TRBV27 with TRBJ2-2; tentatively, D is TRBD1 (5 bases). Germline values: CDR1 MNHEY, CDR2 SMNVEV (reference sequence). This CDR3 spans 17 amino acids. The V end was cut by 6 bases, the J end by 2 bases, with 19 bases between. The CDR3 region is CASSSSPREGNTGELFF. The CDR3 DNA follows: TGTGCCAGCAGCTCCTCTCCCAGGGAAGGTAACACCGGGGAGCTGTTTTTT.

The CDR3, as DNA: TGTGCCAGCAGCTTCAGCCCGGGGGGGCGTGACGAGCAGTACTTC. Protein product: CASSFSPGGRDEQYF. This chain joins TRBV6-5 and TRBJ2-7; 8 bases are shared with TRBD2. CDR3 length: 15 amino acids. V was pared by 6 bases and J by 5 bases, with 12 bases of the junction left unmatched. CDR1 and CDR2 from the germline V gene are MNHEY and SVGAGI.

The CDR3 DNA sequence: TGTGCCAGCAGTGATCAGCAGGGGCCAAGGACTGAAGCTTTCTTT. Translating gives CASSDQQGPRTEAFF. The chain has TRBV6-1 and TRBJ1-1, with D maybe TRBD1 (6 bases). Germline CDR1 MNHNS, CDR2 SASEGT. The length of the CDR3 is 15 residues. V was pared by 3 bases and J by 5 bases, with 16 bases between.

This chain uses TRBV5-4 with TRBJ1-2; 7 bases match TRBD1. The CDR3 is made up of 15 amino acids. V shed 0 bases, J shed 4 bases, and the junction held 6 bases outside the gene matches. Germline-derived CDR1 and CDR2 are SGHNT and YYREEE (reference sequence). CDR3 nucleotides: TGTGCCAGCAGCTTGGATTGGGACAGACTCTATGGCTACACCTTC. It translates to CASSLDWDRLYGYTF.

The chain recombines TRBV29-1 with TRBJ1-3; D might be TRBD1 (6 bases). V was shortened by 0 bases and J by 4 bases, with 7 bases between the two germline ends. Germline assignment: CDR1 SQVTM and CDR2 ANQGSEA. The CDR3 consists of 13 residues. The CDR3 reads CSVEDRGGNTIYF. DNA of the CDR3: TGCAGCGTTGAAGACAGGGGAGGAAACACCATATATTTT.

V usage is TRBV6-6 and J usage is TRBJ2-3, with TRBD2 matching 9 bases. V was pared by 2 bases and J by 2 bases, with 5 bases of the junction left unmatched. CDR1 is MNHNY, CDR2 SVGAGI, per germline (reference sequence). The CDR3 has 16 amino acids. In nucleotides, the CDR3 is TGTGCCAGCAGTTACGCGGAGCGGGGGGACACAGATACGCAGTATTTT. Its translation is CASSYAERGDTDTQYF.

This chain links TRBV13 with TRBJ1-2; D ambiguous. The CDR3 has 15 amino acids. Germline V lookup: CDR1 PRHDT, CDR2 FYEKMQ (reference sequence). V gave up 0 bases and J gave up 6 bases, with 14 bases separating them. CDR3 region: CASSLGPGAGNGYTF. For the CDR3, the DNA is TGTGCCAGCAGCTTAGGGCCCGGTGCGGGGAATGGCTACACCTTC.

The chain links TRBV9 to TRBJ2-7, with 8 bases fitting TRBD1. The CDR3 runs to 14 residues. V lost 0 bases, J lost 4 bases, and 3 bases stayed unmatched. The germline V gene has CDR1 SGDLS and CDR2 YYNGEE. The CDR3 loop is CASSVGDRGYEQYF. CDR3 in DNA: TGTGCCAGCAGCGTAGGCGACAGGGGTTACGAGCAGTACTTC.

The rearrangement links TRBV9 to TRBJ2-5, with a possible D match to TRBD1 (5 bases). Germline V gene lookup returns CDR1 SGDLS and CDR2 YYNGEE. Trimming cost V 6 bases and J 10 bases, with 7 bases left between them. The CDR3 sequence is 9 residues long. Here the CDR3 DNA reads TGTGCCAGCAAAGGGGTCCAGTACTTC. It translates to CASKGVQYF.

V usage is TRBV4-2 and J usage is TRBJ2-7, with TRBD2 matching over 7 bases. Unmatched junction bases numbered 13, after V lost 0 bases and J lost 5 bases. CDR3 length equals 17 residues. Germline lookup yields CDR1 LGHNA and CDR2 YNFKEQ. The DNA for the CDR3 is TGTGCCAGCAGCCAAGAACTCTTCTCGGGGGGACTGGACGAGCAGTACTTC. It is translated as CASSQELFSGGLDEQYF.

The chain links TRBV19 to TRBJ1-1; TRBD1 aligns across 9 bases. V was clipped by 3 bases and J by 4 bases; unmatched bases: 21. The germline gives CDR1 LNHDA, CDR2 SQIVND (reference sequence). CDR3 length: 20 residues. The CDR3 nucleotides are TGTGCCAGTAGTATGTTCTACGAAATCACCGGGACAGGGACCGGCACTGAAGCTTTCTTT. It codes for CASSMFYEITGTGTGTEAFF.

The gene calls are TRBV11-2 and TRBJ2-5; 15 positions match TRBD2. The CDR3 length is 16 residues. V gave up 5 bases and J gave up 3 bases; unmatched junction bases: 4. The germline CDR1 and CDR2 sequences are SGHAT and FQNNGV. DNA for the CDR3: TGTGCCAGCAGCCCCGGACTAGCGGGGGGGGAAGAGACCCAGTACTTC. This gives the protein CASSPGLAGGEETQYF.

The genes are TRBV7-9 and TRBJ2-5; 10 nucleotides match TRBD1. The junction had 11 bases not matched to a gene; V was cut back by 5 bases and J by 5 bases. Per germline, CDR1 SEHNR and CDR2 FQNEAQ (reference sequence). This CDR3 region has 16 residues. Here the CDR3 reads CASSPWDRGFSETQYF. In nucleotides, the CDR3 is TGTGCCAGCAGCCCCTGGGACAGGGGTTTTTCGGAGACCCAGTACTTC.

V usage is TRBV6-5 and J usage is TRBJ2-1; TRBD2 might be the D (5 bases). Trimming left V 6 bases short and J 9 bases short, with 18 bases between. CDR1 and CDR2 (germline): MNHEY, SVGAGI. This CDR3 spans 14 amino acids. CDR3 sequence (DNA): TGTGCCAGCAGCCCCCCGGGGAATTCGGCTGAGCAGTTCTTC. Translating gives CASSPPGNSAEQFF.

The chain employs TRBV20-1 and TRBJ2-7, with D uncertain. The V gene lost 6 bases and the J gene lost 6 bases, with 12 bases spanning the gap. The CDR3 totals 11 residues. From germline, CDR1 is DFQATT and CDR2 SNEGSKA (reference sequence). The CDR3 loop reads CSANEEGEQYF. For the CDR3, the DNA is TGCAGTGCCAACGAGGAAGGCGAGCAGTACTTC.

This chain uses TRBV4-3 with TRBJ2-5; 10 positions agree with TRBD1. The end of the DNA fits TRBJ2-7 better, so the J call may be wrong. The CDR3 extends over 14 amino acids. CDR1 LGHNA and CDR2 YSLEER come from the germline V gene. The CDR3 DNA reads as TGCGCCAGCAGCCCGGGACAGGGGCAATACGAGCAGTACTTC. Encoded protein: CASSPGQGQYEQYF.

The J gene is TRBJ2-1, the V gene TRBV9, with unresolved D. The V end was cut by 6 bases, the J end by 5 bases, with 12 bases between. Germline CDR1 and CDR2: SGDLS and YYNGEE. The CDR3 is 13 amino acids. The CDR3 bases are TGTGCCAGCACCAGAGCTCGGGACAATGAGCAGTTCTTC. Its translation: CASTRARDNEQFF.

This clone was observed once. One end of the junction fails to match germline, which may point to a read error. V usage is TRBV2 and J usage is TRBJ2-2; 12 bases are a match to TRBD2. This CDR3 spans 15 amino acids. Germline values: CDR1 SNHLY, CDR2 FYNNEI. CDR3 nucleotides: TGTGCCAGCAGAGCTAGCGGGGGGGCCTTCGGGGAGCTGTCTTTT. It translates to CASRASGGAFGELSF.

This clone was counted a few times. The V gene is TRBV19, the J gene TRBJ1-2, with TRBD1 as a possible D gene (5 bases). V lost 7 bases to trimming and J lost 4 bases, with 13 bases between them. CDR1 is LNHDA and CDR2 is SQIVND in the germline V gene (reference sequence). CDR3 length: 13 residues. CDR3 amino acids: CASTPDSIYGYTF. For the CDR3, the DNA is TGTGCCAGTACCCCTGACAGTATCTATGGCTACACCTTC.

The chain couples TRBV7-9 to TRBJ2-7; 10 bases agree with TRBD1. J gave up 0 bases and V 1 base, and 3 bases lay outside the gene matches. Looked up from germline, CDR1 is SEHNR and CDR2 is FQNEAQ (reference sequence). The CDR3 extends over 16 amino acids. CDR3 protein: CASSLGDRGYSYEQYF. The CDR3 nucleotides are TGTGCCAGCAGCTTAGGGGACAGGGGTTACTCCTACGAGCAGTACTTC.

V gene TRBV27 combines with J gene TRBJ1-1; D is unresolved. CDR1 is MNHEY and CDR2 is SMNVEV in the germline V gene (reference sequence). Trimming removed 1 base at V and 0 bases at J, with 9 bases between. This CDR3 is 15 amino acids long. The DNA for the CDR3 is TGTGCCAGCAGTTTATTTTCCCCCATGAACACTGAAGCTTTCTTT. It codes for CASSLFSPMNTEAFF.

CDR3 nucleotides: TGTGCCAGCAGTTTATGGGGGGGTTACGAGCAGTACTTC. This codes for CASSLWGGYEQYF. The chain joins TRBV27 to TRBJ2-7; the match to TRBD2 covers 7 bases. Germline CDR1 MNHEY, CDR2 SMNVEV (reference sequence). The CDR3 sequence is 13 residues long. J gave up 4 bases and V 1 base, and 1 base lay outside the gene matches.

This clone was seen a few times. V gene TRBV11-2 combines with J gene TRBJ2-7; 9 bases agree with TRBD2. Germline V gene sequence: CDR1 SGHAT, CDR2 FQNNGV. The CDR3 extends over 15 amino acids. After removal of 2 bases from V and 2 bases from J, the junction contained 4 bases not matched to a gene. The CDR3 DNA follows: TGTGCCAGCAGCTTATCAGCGGGGGGCGCCTACGAGCAGTACTTC. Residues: CASSLSAGGAYEQYF.

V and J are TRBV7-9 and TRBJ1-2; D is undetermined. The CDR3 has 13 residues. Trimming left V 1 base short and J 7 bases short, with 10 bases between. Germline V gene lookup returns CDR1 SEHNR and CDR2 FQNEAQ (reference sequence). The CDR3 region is CASSLVSRRGYTF. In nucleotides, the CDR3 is TGTGCCAGCAGCTTAGTTTCTAGACGTGGCTACACCTTC.

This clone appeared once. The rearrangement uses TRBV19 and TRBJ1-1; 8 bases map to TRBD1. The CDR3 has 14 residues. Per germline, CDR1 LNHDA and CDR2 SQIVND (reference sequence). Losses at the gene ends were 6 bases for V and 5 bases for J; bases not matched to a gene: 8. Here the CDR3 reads CASSAGGAGTEAFF. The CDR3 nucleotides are TGTGCCAGTAGCGCAGGGGGCGCGGGAACTGAAGCTTTCTTT.

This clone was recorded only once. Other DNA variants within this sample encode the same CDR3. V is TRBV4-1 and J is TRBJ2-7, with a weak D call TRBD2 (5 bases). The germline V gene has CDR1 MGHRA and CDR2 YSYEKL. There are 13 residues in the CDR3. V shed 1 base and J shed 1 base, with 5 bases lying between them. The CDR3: CASSQAGSYEQYF. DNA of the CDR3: TGCGCCAGCAGCCAAGCGGGATCCTACGAGCAGTACTTC.

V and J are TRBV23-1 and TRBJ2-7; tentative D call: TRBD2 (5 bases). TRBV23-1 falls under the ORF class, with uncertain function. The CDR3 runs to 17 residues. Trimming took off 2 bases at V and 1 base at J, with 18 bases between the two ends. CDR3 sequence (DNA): TGCGCCAGCAGTCAACAGAGTCTAGGGAGTCTATCCTACGAGCAGTACTTC. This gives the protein CASSQQSLGSLSYEQYF.

This chain's CDR3 is CASSPAREYSNQPQHF. The CDR3 bases are TGTGCCAGCTCACCAGCCCGGGAGTATAGCAATCAGCCCCAGCATTTT. The V call is TRBV18, the J call TRBJ1-5; D is unclear. The ends were cut back, 2 bases at V and 0 bases at J, with 11 bases in the middle. The CDR3 has 16 residues. CDR1 and CDR2 from the germline V gene are KGHSH and LQKENI. Full variable domain (remainder filled in from reference TRBV18 and TRBJ1-5): NAGVMQNPRHLVRRRGQEARLRCSPMKGHSHVYWYRQLPEEGLKFMVYLQKENIIDESGMPKERFSAEFPKEGPSILRIQQVVRGDSAAYFCASSPAREYSNQPQHFGDGTRLSIL.

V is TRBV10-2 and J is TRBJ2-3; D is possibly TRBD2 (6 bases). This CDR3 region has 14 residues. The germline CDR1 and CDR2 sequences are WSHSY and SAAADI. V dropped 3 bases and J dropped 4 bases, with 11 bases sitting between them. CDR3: CASSEEGTADTQYF. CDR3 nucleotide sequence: TGCGCCAGCAGTGAAGAAGGGACTGCAGATACGCAGTATTTT.

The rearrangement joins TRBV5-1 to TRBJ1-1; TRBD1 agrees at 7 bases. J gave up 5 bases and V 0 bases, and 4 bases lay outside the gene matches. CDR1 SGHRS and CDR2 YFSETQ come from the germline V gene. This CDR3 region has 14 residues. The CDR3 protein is CASSLDRGDTEAFF. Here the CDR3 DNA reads TGCGCCAGCAGCTTGGACAGGGGAGATACTGAAGCTTTCTTT.

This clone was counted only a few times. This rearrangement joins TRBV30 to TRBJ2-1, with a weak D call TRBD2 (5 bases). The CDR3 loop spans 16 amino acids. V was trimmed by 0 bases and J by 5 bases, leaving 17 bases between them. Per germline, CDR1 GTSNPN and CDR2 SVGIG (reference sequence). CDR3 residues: CAWSVLERVINNEQFF. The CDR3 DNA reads TGTGCCTGGAGTGTTCTTGAGAGGGTGATCAACAATGAGCAGTTCTTC.